This T cell receptor beta chain is drawn from a study of identical twins. From the 5' RACE reads, TCRdb called clonotypes with MiXCR, one entry per CDR3 protein. The repertoire holds 500,000 to 600,000 distinct CDR3 sequences, with 22% as singletons. This clonotype occurred a few times. The junction had 14 bases not matched to a gene; V was cut back by 0 bases and J by 7 bases. The CDR3 consists of 18 residues. The germline gives CDR1 LNHNV, CDR2 YYDKDF (reference sequence). The same data also contributed to another study, on T cells expressing NK-cell markers. From that study: The TCR beta repertoires were obtained from sorted CD3+CD56+NKG2C+, CD3+CD56+NKG2C- and CD3+CD56-NKG2C+ T cells.

The sequence was obtained from a woman between 18 and 30 years old in good health. The V call is TRBV15, the J call TRBJ2-1, with 8 bases matching TRBD1. Sequencing was performed on CD4+ T cells sorted from blood. CDR3 in amino acids: CATSRDYPRQGLRNEQFF. The CDR3 DNA follows: TGTGCCACCAGCAGAGACTACCCTCGACAGGGGCTACGTAATGAGCAGTTCTTC.